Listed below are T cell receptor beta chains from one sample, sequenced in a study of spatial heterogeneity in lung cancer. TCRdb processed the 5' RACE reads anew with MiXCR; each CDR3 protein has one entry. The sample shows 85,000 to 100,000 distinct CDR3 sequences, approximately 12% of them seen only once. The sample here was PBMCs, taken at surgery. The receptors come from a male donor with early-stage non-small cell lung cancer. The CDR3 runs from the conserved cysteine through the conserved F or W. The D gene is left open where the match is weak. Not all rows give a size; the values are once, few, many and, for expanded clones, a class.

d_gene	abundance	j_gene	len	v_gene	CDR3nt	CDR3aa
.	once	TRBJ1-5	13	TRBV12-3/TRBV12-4	TGTGCCAGCAGCCCCGGACAGAATCAGCCCCAGCATTTT	CASSPGQNQPQHF
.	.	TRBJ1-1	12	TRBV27	TGTGCCAGCAATAGGGGAGGATTGGAAGCTTTCTTT	CASNRGGLEAFF
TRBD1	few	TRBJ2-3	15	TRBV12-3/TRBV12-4	TGTGCCAGCAGCCCCGGACAGGGTGGAACAGATACGCAGTATTTT	CASSPGQGGTDTQYF
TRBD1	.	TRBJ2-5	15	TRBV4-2	TGTGCCAGCAGCCAAGATTTTACAGGGGCGGAGACCCAGTACTTC	CASSQDFTGAETQYF
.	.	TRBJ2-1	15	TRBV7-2	TGTGCCAGCAGCCCCCGATTTAGCTCCTACAATGAGCAGTTCTTC	CASSPRFSSYNEQFF
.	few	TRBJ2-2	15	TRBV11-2	TGTGCCAGCAGCTTAGGCAGGGTTCCAACCGGGGAGCTGTTTTTT	CASSLGRVPTGELFF
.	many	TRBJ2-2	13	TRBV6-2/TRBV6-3	TGTGCCAGCAGTTATATAGGAGTCGGGGAGCTGTTTTTT	CASSYIGVGELFF
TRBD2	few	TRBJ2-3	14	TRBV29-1	TGCAGCGTCGGGACTAGCCTTCTCGCAGATACGCAGTATTTT	CSVGTSLLADTQYF
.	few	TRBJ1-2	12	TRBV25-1	TGTGCCAGCAGTGAATTATATGCCGGCTACACCTTC	CASSELYAGYTF
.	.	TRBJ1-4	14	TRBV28	TGTGCCAGCAGTACTGTCGGTGTGGATGAAAAACTGTTTTTT	CASSTVGVDEKLFF
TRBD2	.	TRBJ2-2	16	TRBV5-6	TGTGCCAGCAGCTCGGGACTAGCGGGAGTACACGGGGAGCTGTTTTTT	CASSSGLAGVHGELFF
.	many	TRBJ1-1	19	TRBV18	TGTGCCAGCTCACCCGTTACCACCGTACAGAAACCATTGAACACTGAAGCTTTCTTT	CASSPVTTVQKPLNTEAFF
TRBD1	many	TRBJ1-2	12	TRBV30	TGTGCCTGGGAGGACAGGGGGCAAGGCTACACCTTC	CAWEDRGQGYTF
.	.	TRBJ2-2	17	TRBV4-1	TGCGCCAGCAGCCAAGAGGGTGGGGGGCTCAGCACCGGGGAGCTGTTTTTT	CASSQEGGGLSTGELFF
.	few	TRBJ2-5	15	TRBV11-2	TGTGCCAGCAGCCCCTATCGGGAGAGAGGGGAGACCCAGTACTTC	CASSPYRERGETQYF
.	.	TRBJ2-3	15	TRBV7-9	TGTGCCAGCAGCTTAGAAGTAATCGGCACAGATACGCAGTATTTT	CASSLEVIGTDTQYF
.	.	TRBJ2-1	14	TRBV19	TGTGCCAGTAGTAGGGCCGCAGGGTTAAATGAGCAGTTCTTC	CASSRAAGLNEQFF
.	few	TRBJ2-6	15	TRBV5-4	TGTGCCAGCAGCTTACAGGGATCTGGGGCCAACGTCCTGACTTTC	CASSLQGSGANVLTF
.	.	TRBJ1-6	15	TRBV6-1	TGTGCCAGCAACTGGAATTGGGTTGATAATTCGCCCCTCCACTTT	CASNWNWVDNSPLHF
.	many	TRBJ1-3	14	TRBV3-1	TGTGCCAGCAGCCAAGGGGGCGGTGGAAACACCATATATTTT	CASSQGGGGNTIYF
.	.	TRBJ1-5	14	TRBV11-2	TGTGCCAGCAGCCAGATCCGGAGAAATCAGCCCCAGCATTTT	CASSQIRRNQPQHF
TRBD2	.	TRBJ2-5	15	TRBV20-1	TGCAGTGCTATCACAGGCGGGGGGGCCCGGGAGACCCAGTACTTC	CSAITGGGARETQYF
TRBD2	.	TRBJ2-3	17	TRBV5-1	TGCGCCAGCAGCGCGGGAGCCGGGACGCACGGCACAGATACGCAGTATTTT	CASSAGAGTHGTDTQYF
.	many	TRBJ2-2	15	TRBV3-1	TGTGCCAGCAGCCAAGGACGAGGAAACGGCGGGGAGCTGTTTTTT	CASSQGRGNGGELFF
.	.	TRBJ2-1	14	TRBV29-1	TGCGGCGTTGGCAGGAGGCTCACCTACAATGAGCAGTTCTTC	CGVGRRLTYNEQFF
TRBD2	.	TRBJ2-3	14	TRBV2	TGTGCCAGCACCCGAGCGGGGGGGACAGATACGCAGTATTTT	CASTRAGGTDTQYF
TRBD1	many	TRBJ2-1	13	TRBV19	TGTGCCGCAGGGACAGACTCCTACAATGAGCAGTTCTTC	CAAGTDSYNEQFF
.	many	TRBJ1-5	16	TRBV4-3	TGCGCCAGCAGCCAAGTTGTGACCGAAGATAATCAGCCCCAGCATTTT	CASSQVVTEDNQPQHF
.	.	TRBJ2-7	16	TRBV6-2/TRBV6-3	TGTGCCAGCAGGGACGATATGATTAGCCTCTCCTACGAGCAGTACTTC	CASRDDMISLSYEQYF
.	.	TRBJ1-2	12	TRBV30	TGTGCCTGGAGTGAAGGACTGTATGGCTACACCTTC	CAWSEGLYGYTF
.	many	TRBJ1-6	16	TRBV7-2	TGTGCCAGCAGCTTAGTCTTGGCAGCCCTCAATTCACCCCTCCACTTT	CASSLVLAALNSPLHF
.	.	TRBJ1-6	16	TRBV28	TGTGCCAGCAGTGGGTCTTCGGATTGGCCAGTTTCGGCCCTCCACTTT	CASSGSSDWPVSALHF
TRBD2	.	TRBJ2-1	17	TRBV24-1	TGTGCCACCAGTGAGAGGACTAGCGGGGGGGCCAGGAATGAGCAGTTCTTC	CATSERTSGGARNEQFF
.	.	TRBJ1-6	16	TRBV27	TGTGCCAGCAGTGACAGTGGTTTCTCCTATAATTCACCCCTCCACTTT	CASSDSGFSYNSPLHF
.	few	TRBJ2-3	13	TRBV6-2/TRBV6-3	TGTGCCAGCAGAGGGGGGAGCACAGATACGCAGTATTTT	CASRGGSTDTQYF
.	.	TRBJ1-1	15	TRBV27	TGTGCCAGCAGCCCTTCTCGGGGAATGAACACTGAAGCTTTCTTT	CASSPSRGMNTEAFF
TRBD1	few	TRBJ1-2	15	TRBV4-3	TGCGCCAGCAGCCAAGTGTGGCAGGGGGAGAATGGCTACACCTTC	CASSQVWQGENGYTF
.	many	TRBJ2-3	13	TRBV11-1	TGTGCCAGCAGCCAGCCACCAACAGATACGCAGTATTTT	CASSQPPTDTQYF
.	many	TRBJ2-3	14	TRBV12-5	TGTGCTTCCTCACAGGACCGTAGCACAGATACGCAGTATTTT	CASSQDRSTDTQYF
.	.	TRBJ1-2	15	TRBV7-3	TGTGCCAGCAGCTCATACCCCGGACAGCTCTATGGCTACACCTTC	CASSSYPGQLYGYTF
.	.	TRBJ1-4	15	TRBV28	TGTGCCAGCAGCCTCGACAGTGGCTCTAATGAAAAACTGTTTTTT	CASSLDSGSNEKLFF
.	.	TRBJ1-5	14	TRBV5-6	TGTGCCAGCAGCTCCAACAGGTTAGATCAGCCCCAGCATTTT	CASSSNRLDQPQHF
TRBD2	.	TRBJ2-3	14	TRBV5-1	TGCGCCAGCAGACTAAGCGGGGGCACAGATACGCAGTATTTT	CASRLSGGTDTQYF
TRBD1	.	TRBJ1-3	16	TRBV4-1	TGCGCCAGCAGCCAAGGGAGGGGGCTAGGTGGAAACACCATATATTTT	CASSQGRGLGGNTIYF
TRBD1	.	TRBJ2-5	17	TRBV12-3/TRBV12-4	TGTGCCAGCAGTTCGGGGACAGGGGGGTCTTTCCAAGAGACCCAGTACTTC	CASSSGTGGSFQETQYF
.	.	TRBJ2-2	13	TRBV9	TGTGCCAGCAGCGCGGACTTGTACGGGGAGCTGTTTTTT	CASSADLYGELFF
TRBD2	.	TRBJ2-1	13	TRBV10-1	TGCGCCAGCAGCTCTAGCGGCAACAATGAGCAGTTCTTC	CASSSSGNNEQFF
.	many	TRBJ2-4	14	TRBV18	TGTGCCAGCTCACCACCGACAGGGGAGGGCATTCAGTACTTC	CASSPPTGEGIQYF
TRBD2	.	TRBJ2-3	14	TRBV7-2	TGTGCCAGCAGGGAGACTAGCGGTACAGATACGCAGTATTTT	CASRETSGTDTQYF
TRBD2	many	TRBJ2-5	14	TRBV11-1	TGTGCCAGCAGCCGGGGACTAGCGGGAGAGACCCAGTACTTC	CASSRGLAGETQYF
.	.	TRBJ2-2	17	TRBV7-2	TGTGCCAGCAGCTTAGCGGCCGTGACTGCAACCATCGCGGAGCTGTTTTTT	CASSLAAVTATIAELFF
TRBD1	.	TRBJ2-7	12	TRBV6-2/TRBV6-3	TGTGCCAGCAGTTACGGGACAGGCCCTCGGGACTTC	CASSYGTGPRDF
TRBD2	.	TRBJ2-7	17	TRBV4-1	TGCGCCAGCAGCCAAGTCATGGGGGAGCGGGGGCAGCACGAGCAGTACTTC	CASSQVMGERGQHEQYF
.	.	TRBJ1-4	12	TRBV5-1	TGCGCCAGCAGCGTAGAGAATGAAAAACTGTTTTTT	CASSVENEKLFF